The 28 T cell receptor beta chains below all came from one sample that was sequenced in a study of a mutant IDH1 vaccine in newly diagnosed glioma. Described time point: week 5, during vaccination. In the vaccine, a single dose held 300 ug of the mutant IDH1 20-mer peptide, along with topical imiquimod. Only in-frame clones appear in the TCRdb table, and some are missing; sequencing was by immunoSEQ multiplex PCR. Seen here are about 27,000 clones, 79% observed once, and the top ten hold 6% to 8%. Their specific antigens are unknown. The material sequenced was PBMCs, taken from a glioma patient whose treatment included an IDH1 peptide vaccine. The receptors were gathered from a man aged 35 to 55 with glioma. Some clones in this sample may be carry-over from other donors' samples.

This CDR3 reads CASSPGQKIKQETQYF. The CDR3 DNA reads as TGTGCCAGCAGCCCGGGACAGAAAATTAAACAAGAGACCCAGTACTTC. The V and J genes are TRBV5-5 and TRBJ2-5, with 7 bases identical to TRBD1. The germline CDR1 and CDR2 sequences are SGHKS and YYEKEE (reference sequence). The CDR3 runs 16 residues. V gave up 4 bases and J gave up 2 bases; unmatched junction bases: 11.

CDR3 nucleotides: TGTGCCAGTAGTCCGGGCGGGGACGCGGGCGGGGAGCTGTTTTTT. This sequence encodes CASSPGGDAGGELFF. The chain uses TRBV19 and TRBJ2-2, with D perhaps TRBD2 (6 bases). Germline CDR1 and CDR2: LNHDA and SQIVND (reference sequence). The CDR3 has 15 residues. Trimming stripped 5 bases from V and 7 bases from J, with 17 bases between.

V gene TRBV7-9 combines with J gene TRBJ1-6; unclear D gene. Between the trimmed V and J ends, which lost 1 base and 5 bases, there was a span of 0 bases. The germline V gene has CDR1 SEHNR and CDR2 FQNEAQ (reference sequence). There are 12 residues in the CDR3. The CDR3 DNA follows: TGTGCCAGCAGCTTAGATAATTCACCCCTCCACTTT. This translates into CASSLDNSPLHF.

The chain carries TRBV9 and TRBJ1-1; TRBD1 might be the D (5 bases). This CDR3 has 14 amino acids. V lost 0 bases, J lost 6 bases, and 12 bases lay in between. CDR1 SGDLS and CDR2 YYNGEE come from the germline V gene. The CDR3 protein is CASSVVTRGSEAFF. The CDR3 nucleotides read TGTGCCAGCAGCGTAGTGACGCGGGGCTCTGAAGCTTTCTTT.

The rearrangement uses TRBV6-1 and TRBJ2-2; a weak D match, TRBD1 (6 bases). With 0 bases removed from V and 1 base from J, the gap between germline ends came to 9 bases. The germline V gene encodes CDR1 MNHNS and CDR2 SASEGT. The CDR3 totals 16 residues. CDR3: CASSEALTGNTGELFF. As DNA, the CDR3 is TGTGCCAGCAGTGAAGCCTTGACAGGGAACACCGGGGAGCTGTTTTTT.

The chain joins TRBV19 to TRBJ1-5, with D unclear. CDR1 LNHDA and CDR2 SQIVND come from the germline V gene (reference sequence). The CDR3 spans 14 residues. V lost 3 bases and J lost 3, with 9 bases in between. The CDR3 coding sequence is TGTGCCAGTAGTATTGCGGGGTTCAATCAGCCCCAGCATTTT. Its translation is CASSIAGFNQPQHF.

In DNA form, the CDR3 reads TGCGCCAGCAGCTCCTTCCCGGGACAGGGGACCGAAAAACTGTTTTTT. Its protein product is CASSSFPGQGTEKLFF. This chain uses TRBV5-1 with TRBJ1-4; 10 bases are shared with TRBD1. The CDR3 is 16 residues long. Looked up from germline, CDR1 is SGHRS and CDR2 is YFSETQ. Trimming took 3 bases from V and 8 from J; bases not matched to a gene: 10.

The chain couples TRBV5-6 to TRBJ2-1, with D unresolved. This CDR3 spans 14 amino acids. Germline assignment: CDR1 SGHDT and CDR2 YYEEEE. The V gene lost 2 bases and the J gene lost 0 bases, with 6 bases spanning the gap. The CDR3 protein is CASSFGFSYNEQFF. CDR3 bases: TGTGCCAGCAGCTTTGGATTCTCCTACAATGAGCAGTTCTTC.

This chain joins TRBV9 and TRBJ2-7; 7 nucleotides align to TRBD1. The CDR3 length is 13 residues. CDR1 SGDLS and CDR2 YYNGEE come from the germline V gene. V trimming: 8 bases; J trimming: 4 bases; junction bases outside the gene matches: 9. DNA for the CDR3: TGTGCCAGTAACGTAGGGGGCGAATACGAGCAGTACTTC. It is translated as CASNVGGEYEQYF.

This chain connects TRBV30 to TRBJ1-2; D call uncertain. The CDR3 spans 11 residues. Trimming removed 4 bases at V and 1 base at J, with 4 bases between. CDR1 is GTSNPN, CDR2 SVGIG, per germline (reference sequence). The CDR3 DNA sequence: TGTGCCTGGACAGATAACTATGGCTACACCTTC. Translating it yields CAWTDNYGYTF.

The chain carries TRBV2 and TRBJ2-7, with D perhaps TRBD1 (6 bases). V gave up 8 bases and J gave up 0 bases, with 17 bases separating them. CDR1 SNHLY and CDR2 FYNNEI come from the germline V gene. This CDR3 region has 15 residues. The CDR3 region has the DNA TGTGCCAGCGTCTCTCAGACAGGATTCTCCTACGAGCAGTACTTC. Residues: CASVSQTGFSYEQYF.

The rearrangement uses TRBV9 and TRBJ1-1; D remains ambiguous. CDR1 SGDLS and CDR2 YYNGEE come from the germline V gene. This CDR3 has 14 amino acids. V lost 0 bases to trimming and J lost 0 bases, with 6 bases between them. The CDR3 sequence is CASSVGSMNTEAFF. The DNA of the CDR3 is TGTGCCAGCAGCGTAGGGTCCATGAACACTGAAGCTTTCTTT.

The CDR3 here is CASSYHETGNTEAFF. The CDR3 DNA is TGCGCCAGCAGCTATCACGAGACAGGGAACACTGAAGCTTTCTTT. The rearrangement joins TRBV4-1 to TRBJ1-1; TRBD1 might be the D (6 bases). Trimming removed 5 bases at V and 1 base at J, with 14 bases between. This CDR3 region has 15 residues. Germline CDR1 MGHRA, CDR2 YSYEKL.

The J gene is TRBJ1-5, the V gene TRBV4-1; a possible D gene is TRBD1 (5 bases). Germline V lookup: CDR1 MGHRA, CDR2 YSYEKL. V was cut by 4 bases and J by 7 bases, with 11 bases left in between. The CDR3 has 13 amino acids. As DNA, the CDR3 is TGCGCCAGCAGCCCCCCCCCAGGGCAGCCCCAGCATTTT. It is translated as CASSPPPGQPQHF.

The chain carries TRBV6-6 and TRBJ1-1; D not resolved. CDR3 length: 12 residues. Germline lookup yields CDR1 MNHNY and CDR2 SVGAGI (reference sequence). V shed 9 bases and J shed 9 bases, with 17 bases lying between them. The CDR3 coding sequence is TGTGCCAGTTTTGTGCCTCCGGGGAAAGCTTTCTTT. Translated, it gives CASFVPPGKAFF.

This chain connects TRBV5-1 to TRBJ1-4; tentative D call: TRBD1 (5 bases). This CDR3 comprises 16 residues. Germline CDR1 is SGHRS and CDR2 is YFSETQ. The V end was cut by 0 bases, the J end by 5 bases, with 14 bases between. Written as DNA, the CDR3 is TGCGCCAGCAGCTTGGCCGGAGCAGGGCCGAATGAAAAACTGTTTTTT. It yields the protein CASSLAGAGPNEKLFF.

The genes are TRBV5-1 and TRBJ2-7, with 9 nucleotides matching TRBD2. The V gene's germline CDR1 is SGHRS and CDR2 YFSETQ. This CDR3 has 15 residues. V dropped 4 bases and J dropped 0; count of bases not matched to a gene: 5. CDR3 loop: CASSQTAGGSYEQYF. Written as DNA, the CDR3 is TGCGCCAGCAGCCAAACAGCGGGGGGCTCCTACGAGCAGTACTTC.

CDR3 sequence reads: CASSLDRGTIGYTF. CDR3 nucleotide sequence: TGTGCCAGCAGCTTGGACAGGGGGACGATTGGCTACACCTTC. The chain uses TRBV6-4 and TRBJ1-2; 10 bases agree with TRBD1. With V trimmed by 6 bases and J by 7 bases, 8 bases remained unmatched. This CDR3 has 14 residues. Germline CDR1 and CDR2: MRHNA and SNTAGT.

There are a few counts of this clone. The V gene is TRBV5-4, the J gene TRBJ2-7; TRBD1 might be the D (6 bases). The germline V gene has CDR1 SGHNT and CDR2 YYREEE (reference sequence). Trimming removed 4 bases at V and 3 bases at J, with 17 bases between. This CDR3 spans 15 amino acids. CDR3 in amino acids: CASSRTTGDDYEQYF. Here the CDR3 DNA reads TGTGCCAGCAGCCGAACGACAGGAGACGACTACGAGCAGTACTTC.

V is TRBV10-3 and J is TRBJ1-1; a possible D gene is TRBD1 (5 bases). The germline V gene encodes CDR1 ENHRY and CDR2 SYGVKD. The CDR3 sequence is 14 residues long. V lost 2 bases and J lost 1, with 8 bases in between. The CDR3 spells CAISEDRGNTEAFF. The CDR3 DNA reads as TGTGCCATCAGTGAGGACAGAGGGAACACTGAAGCTTTCTTT.

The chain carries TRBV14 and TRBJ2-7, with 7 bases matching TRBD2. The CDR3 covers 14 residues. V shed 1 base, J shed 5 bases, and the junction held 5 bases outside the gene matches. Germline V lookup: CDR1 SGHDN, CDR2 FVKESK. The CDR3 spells CASSQVGGFDEQYF. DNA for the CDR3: TGTGCCAGCAGCCAAGTGGGGGGGTTTGACGAGCAGTACTTC.

The CDR3 DNA is TGTGCCAGCAGCCCCACCCGGGGGCAGGATACGCAGTATTTT. This sequence encodes CASSPTRGQDTQYF. This chain joins TRBV5-4 and TRBJ2-3; D may correspond to TRBD1 or TRBD2 (6 bases each). Germline V gene lookup returns CDR1 SGHNT and CDR2 YYREEE (reference sequence). The CDR3 runs to 14 residues. V was shortened by 4 bases and J by 6 bases, with 15 bases between the two germline ends.

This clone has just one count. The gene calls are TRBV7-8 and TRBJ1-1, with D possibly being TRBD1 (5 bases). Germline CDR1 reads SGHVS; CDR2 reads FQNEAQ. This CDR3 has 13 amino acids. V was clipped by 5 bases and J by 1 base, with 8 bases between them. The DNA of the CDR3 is TGTGCCAGCAGCACCGACAGGAACACTGAAGCTTTCTTT. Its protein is CASSTDRNTEAFF. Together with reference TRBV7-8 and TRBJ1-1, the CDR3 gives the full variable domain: GAGVSQSPRYKVAKRGQDVALRCDPISGHVSLFWYQQALGQGPEFLTYFQNEAQLDKSGLPSDRFFAERPEGSVSTLKIQRTQQEDSAVYLCASSTDRNTEAFFGQGTRLTVV.

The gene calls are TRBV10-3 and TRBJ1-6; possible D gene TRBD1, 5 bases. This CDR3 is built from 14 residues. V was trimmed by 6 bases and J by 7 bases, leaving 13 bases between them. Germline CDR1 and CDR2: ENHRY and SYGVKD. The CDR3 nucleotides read TGTGCCATCAGCCAGGGTGGGGCGAATTCACCCCTCCACTTT. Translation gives CAISQGGANSPLHF.

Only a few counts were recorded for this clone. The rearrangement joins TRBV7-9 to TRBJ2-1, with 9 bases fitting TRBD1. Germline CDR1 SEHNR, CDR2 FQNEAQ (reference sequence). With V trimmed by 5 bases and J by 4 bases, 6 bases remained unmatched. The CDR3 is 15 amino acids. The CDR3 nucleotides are TGTGCCAGCAGCCCCCCGGGACAGGGATACAATGAGCAGTTCTTC. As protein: CASSPPGQGYNEQFF.

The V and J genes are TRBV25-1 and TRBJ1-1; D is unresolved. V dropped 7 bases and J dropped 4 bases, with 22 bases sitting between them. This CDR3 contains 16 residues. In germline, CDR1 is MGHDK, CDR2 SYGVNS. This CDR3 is CASTLFSTKRSTEAFF. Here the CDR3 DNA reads TGTGCCAGCACCCTATTTTCGACTAAACGGAGCACTGAAGCTTTCTTT. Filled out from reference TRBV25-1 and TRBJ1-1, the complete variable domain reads EADIYQTPRYLVIGTGKKITLECSQTMGHDKMYWYQQDPGMELHLIHYSYGVNSTEKGDLSSESTVSRIRTEHFPLTLESARPSHTSQYLCASTLFSTKRSTEAFFGQGTRLTVV.

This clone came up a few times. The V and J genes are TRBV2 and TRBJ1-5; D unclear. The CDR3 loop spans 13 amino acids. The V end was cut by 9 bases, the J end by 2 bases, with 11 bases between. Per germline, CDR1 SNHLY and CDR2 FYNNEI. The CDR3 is CASQDAGNQPQHF. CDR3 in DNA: TGTGCCAGTCAGGACGCGGGCAATCAGCCCCAGCATTTT.

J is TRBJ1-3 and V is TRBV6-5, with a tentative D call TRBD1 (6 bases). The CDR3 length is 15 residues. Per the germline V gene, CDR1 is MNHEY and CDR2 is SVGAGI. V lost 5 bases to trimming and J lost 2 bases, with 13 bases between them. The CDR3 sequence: CASSRTVVPGNTIYF. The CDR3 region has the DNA TGTGCCAGCAGTCGGACAGTAGTCCCTGGAAACACCATATATTTT.